This T cell receptor beta chain came from a study of cytomegalovirus exposure and HLA in healthy donors. Study conclusions and caveats: Reports credit the classifier with highly specific, highly sensitive diagnosis of cytomegalovirus status.

The primer mix had 60 Vbeta and 13 Jbeta primers. Assay: immunoSEQ multiplex PCR; the TCRdb copy retains only in-frame clones and omits some. Here the sample spans roughly 110,000 clones, over 60% being singletons. The CDR3 has 14 amino acids. J was trimmed by 6 bases and V by 1 base; bases with no gene match: 3. The V gene's germline CDR1 is SGHRS and CDR2 YFSETQ. On this clone: Its antigen is unidentified.

Sequenced sample: PBMCs. The rearrangement links TRBV5-1 to TRBJ2-7; 11 nucleotides agree with TRBD1. The TCR sequence derives from a man younger than 40 in good health and CMV-seropositive. DNA of the CDR3: TGCGCCAGCAGCTTGTGGGGACAGGGGGGCGAGCAGTACTTC. It encodes CASSLWGQGGEQYF.